One sample yielded the 11 T cell receptor beta chains listed below, sequenced in a study of tumor-infiltrating lymphocytes in primary liver carcinoma. Scientists recovered RNA and DNA together from around 20-30 mg of unsorted bulk tissue. Reverse transcription of roughly 470 ng total RNA with a constant-region primer produced TCR beta cDNA. The TCR beta library was amplified through three nested multiplex PCR rounds in a modified ARM-PCR procedure. Running 9 to 10 cycles apiece, the first two PCR rounds relied on TRBV1-TRBV30 forward primers together with a C-beta reverse primer. MiXCR, run by TCRdb on the multiplex PCR reads, gives a single entry per CDR3 protein. The sample has 80,000 or so distinct CDR3 sequences; 60% to 80% are singletons. Sequenced material: liver tumor tissue from sampling region 4. Noted subset: tumor region T4, right-lateral pole. The receptors were sampled from a woman aged 55-69 years with primary liver carcinoma and hepatitis B virus infection.

As to this clonotype: The junction differs from germline at one of its ends, possibly a read error. The rearrangement uses TRBV29-1 and TRBJ1-3; D perhaps matches TRBD1 (5 bases). The CDR3 totals 12 residues. CDR1 SQVTM and CDR2 ANQGSEA come from the germline V gene. The CDR3 DNA sequence: TGCAGCCATACCTCTGAGGGGAACACCACATATTTT. As protein: CSHTSEGNTTYF.

This chain uses TRBV5-1 with TRBJ2-7; TRBD2 matches at 7 bases. This CDR3 is built from 17 residues. Germline V gene sequence: CDR1 SGHRS, CDR2 YFSETQ. V shed 4 bases and J 3 bases; nucleotides not matched to a gene: 16. The CDR3 loop reads CASSGGTGGGVVYEQYF. As DNA, the CDR3 is TGCGCCAGCAGCGGCGGGACTGGTGGGGGGGTAGTCTACGAGCAGTACTTC.

Of note for this clonotype: One end of the junction fails to match germline, which may point to a read error. The V gene is TRBV11-2, the J gene TRBJ2-1; perhaps TRBD2 as D (5 bases). This CDR3 is built from 14 residues. CDR1 and CDR2 (germline): SGHAT, FQNNGV. CDR3 amino acids: CASSPDSRCREQFF. The CDR3 coding sequence is TGTGCCAGCAGTCCGGATTCGAGGTGTAGGGAGCAATTCTTC.

For this clonotype: This sequence may be a read error, since a much larger clone differs from it by one base. This rearrangement joins TRBV30 to TRBJ2-1; possible D gene TRBD1, 5 bases. There are 11 residues in the CDR3. Germline V gene sequence: CDR1 GTSNPN, CDR2 SVGIG (reference sequence). The CDR3 is CARSVGQKQFF. The CDR3 DNA reads TGTGCCCGGAGTGTCGGACAAAAGCAGTTCTTC.

Note on this clonotype: This could be a read error, since a much larger clone is one nucleotide away. Because the CDR3 is missing its conserved closing phenylalanine or tryptophan, this is likely a read error. The chain joins TRBV28 to TRBJ1-1; D not certain. Germline-derived CDR1 and CDR2 are MDHEN and SYDVKM. V gave up 6 bases and J gave up 5 bases, with 19 bases separating them. This CDR3 has 15 residues. The CDR3 sequence is CASRRPPPRGTEAFS. CDR3 DNA sequence: TGTGCCAGCAGGCGACCCCCACCGAGAGGGACTGAAGCTTTCTCT.

Concerning this clonotype itself: A read error may produce the germline difference seen at one junction end. The chain combines TRBV11-2 with TRBJ1-6; 7 bases fit TRBD1. The CDR3 sequence is 15 residues long. CDR1 SGHAT and CDR2 FQNNGV come from the germline V gene. CDR3 region: CASGLDPGGDSPLHF. CDR3 nucleotide sequence: TGTGCCAGCGGCTTAGATCCAGGGGGGGATTCACCCCTCCACTTT. Variable domain in full (rest from reference TRBV11-2 and TRBJ1-6): EAGVAQSPRYKIIEKRQSVAFWCNPISGHATLYWYQQILGQGPKLLIQFQNNGVVDDSQLPKDRFSAERLKGVDSTLKIQPAKLEDSAVYLCASGLDPGGDSPLHFGNGTRLTVT.

A remark on this clonotype: Mismatch with germline at one junction end may stem from a read error. The chain employs TRBV11-2 and TRBJ1-2; D is ambiguous. Per germline, CDR1 SGHAT and CDR2 FQNNGV. This CDR3 is 15 amino acids long. CDR3 amino acids: CASILTIHGDGGYTF. DNA of the CDR3: TGTGCCAGCATCTTAACAATACATGGAGATGGTGGTTACACCTTC.

Only one count was recorded for this clonotype. One end of the junction fails to match germline, which may point to a read error. V gene TRBV14 combines with J gene TRBJ2-3; no clear D. CDR3 size: 13 residues. CDR1 and CDR2 (germline): SGHDN, FVKESK. The CDR3 DNA sequence: TGTGCCAGCAGTCAATTCGACCCGGATATGCAGTATTTT. Its translation is CASSQFDPDMQYF.

About this clonotype: Since the CDR3 does not end with the conserved phenylalanine or tryptophan, this likely comes from a read error. For the CDR3, the DNA is TGTGCCAGCAGCTTACGGACTAGCACAGATACACAGTATTTA. It codes for CASSLRTSTDTQYL. V and J are TRBV11-3 and TRBJ2-3, with TRBD2 matching 8 bases. Germline V CDR1 and CDR2: SGHNT, YENEEA. The CDR3 is 14 amino acids.

The chain employs TRBV6-6 and TRBJ2-6; D remains ambiguous. The V end was cut by 10 bases, the J end by 2 bases, with 15 bases between. This CDR3 comprises 15 residues. CDR1 MNHNY and CDR2 SVGAGI come from the germline V gene (reference sequence). CDR3 in amino acids: CANSLHGAGANVLTF. The CDR3 DNA follows: TGTGCCAACAGCCTACATGGGGCTGGGGCCAACGTCCTGACTTTC.

With respect to this clonotype: One end of the junction fails to match germline, which may point to a read error. The chain joins TRBV5-1 to TRBJ2-1; 11 bases align to TRBD2. CDR1 is SGHRS and CDR2 is YFSETQ in the germline V gene. The CDR3 totals 18 residues. The CDR3 bases are TGCACCAGCAGCTTGGCGGTTGATAGCGGGAGGGCCTACAATGAGCAGTTCTTC. It translates to CTSSLAVDSGRAYNEQFF. Full variable domain (remainder filled in from reference TRBV5-1 and TRBJ2-1): KAGVTQTPRYLIKTRGQQVTLSCSPISGHRSVSWYQQTPGQGLQFLFEYFSETQRNKGNFPGRFSGRQFSNSRSEMNVSTLELGDSALYLCTSSLAVDSGRAYNEQFFGPGTRLTVL.